This paragraph reports one T cell receptor (beta chain). Its target is not known. Germline V CDR1 and CDR2: MDHEN, SYDVKM. This CDR3 is 19 amino acids long. The trim removed 4 bases at V and 0 bases at J, leaving 8 bases unmatched. The record originates from a study of T cell repertoires in cytomegalovirus infection. Study outcomes and limitations: Cumulative public TCR beta family frequency identified carriers of CMV plus the relevant HLA.

TCRdb passed the reads through MiXCR, listing each CDR3 protein once. The table has about 920,000 distinct CDR3 sequences, more than 25% seen once. The receptor was derived from a human donor in good health (CMV status not recorded). Some clones in this sample may be carry-over from other donors' samples. The material sequenced was cultured CD8+ T cells from PBMCs, taken from culture after CMV antigen stimulation. The chain recombines TRBV28 with TRBJ2-1, with 14 bases aligning to TRBD2. The CDR3 nucleotides read TGTGCCAGCAGTTCATGGACTAGCGGGGGGAAGAGCTCCTACAATGAGCAGTTCTTC. Its translation: CASSSWTSGGKSSYNEQFF.